Presented here are 21 T cell receptor beta chains from one specimen sequenced in a study of regulatory T cells in long-lasting Graves disease. Investigators prepared the TCR beta libraries by applying iRepertoire HTBI primers and Arm-PCR of CDR3 regions. TCRdb recomputed calls from the multiplex PCR reads with MiXCR, one row per CDR3 protein. The data show 390,000 or so distinct CDR3 sequences, 20% to 25% seen once. Time point given: persistent/refractory GD, antithyroid drugs over 5 years with positive TRAb. The TCR library was prepared using RNA isolated from PBMCs. This specimen was peripheral blood mononuclear cells (PBMCs), taken when the disease was refractory, from a patient treated with antithyroid drugs. Receptor source: a woman aged 40 to 49 with Graves disease.

V gene TRBV29-1 combines with J gene TRBJ2-7; 10 positions agree with TRBD2. Germline CDR1 SQVTM, CDR2 ANQGSEA. The CDR3 length is 13 residues. With 5 bases clipped from V and 5 bases from J, the junction kept 6 bases outside the gene matches. The DNA for the CDR3 is TGCAGCGTTTGGTTCGGACTAGCGGACGAGCAGTACTTC. As protein: CSVWFGLADEQYF.

This clonotype has ten or more counts. This chain links TRBV28 with TRBJ2-7, with 7 positions matching TRBD1. Germline CDR1 is MDHEN and CDR2 is SYDVKM. This CDR3 spans 15 amino acids. Trimming took 3 bases from V and 3 from J; bases not matched to a gene: 8. CDR3 DNA: TGTGCCAGCAGTTTCCGCGACAGGGAGATCTACGAGCAGTACTTC. Its translation: CASSFRDREIYEQYF.

This clonotype has a count of ten or more. The V call is TRBV20-1, the J call TRBJ2-7; 8 bases match TRBD2. Trimming at V came to 4 bases and at J to 6 bases, leaving 5 bases not matched to a gene. CDR1 is DFQATT, CDR2 SNEGSKA, per germline (reference sequence). This CDR3 is 12 amino acids long. Written as DNA, the CDR3 is TGCAGTGCTACCCTAACTAGCGGCGAGCAGTACTTC. It specifies CSATLTSGEQYF.

The chain uses TRBV20-1 and TRBJ2-1, with 11 bases that match TRBD2. The length of the CDR3 is 13 residues. The J segment lost 5 bases and the V segment lost 6 bases, leaving 3 bases of the junction unmatched. CDR1 is DFQATT and CDR2 is SNEGSKA in the germline V gene (reference sequence). As DNA, the CDR3 is TGCAGTGCGGGACTAGCGGAAAACAATGAGCAGTTCTTC. Translated: CSAGLAENNEQFF.

The sample holds many counts of this clonotype. This chain connects TRBV10-1 to TRBJ1-5; possible D gene TRBD1, 6 bases. This CDR3 is built from 15 residues. The germline V gene has CDR1 WNHNN and CDR2 SYGVQD (reference sequence). The V gene lost 2 bases and the J gene lost 12 bases, with 20 bases spanning the gap. The CDR3 loop reads CASSELQGRIGLQHF. The CDR3, as DNA: TGCGCCAGCAGTGAGCTTCAGGGGAGGATTGGGCTCCAGCATTTT.

The table lists this clonotype with a few counts. J is TRBJ2-1 and V is TRBV27; D remains unclear. Germline V lookup: CDR1 MNHEY, CDR2 SMNVEV (reference sequence). The CDR3 totals 13 residues. Trimming removed 4 bases at V and 6 bases at J, with 10 bases between. This CDR3 is CASSSLPRNEQFF. CDR3 bases: TGTGCCAGCAGTTCTTTACCACGCAATGAGCAGTTCTTC.

This clonotype was observed at least ten times. The chain has TRBV5-6 and TRBJ2-5; 8 bases match TRBD2. The CDR3 is made up of 15 amino acids. Trimming cost V 4 bases and J 1 base; bases outside gene matches: 6. Germline values: CDR1 SGHDT, CDR2 YYEEEE. The CDR3 sequence is CASSVALAAQETQYF. The CDR3 DNA reads TGTGCCAGCAGCGTAGCACTAGCGGCCCAAGAGACCCAGTACTTC.

The sample holds many counts of this clonotype. The V gene is TRBV20-1, the J gene TRBJ2-5, with 10 bases aligning to TRBD2. The junction had 14 bases not matched to a gene; V was cut back by 0 bases and J by 7 bases. The length of the CDR3 is 17 residues. Germline V gene lookup returns CDR1 DFQATT and CDR2 SNEGSKA (reference sequence). For the CDR3, the DNA is TGCAGTGCTAGAGATTCCTTAGCGGGAGGAGTGCTAGGGACCCAGTACTTC. Protein: CSARDSLAGGVLGTQYF.

This sequence joins TRBV15 and TRBJ2-7; D is perhaps TRBD1 (6 bases). The CDR3 covers 17 residues. CDR1 is LNHNV and CDR2 is YYDKDF in the germline V gene (reference sequence). V was trimmed by 1 base and J by 7 bases, leaving 23 bases between them. The CDR3 loop reads CATSRVWAGAASGEQYF. CDR3 nucleotide sequence: TGTGCCACCAGCAGAGTTTGGGCAGGGGCCGCCTCGGGGGAGCAGTACTTC.

Ten or more counts support this clonotype. V usage is TRBV6-1 and J usage is TRBJ1-1; weak D call: TRBD1 (6 bases). Trimming stripped 7 bases from V and 7 bases from J, with 16 bases between. Germline V gives CDR1 MNHNS, CDR2 SASEGT. The CDR3 spans 13 residues. The DNA for the CDR3 is TGTGCCAGCACGGGACAACTGGGTGATGAAGCTTTCTTT. Its protein product is CASTGQLGDEAFF.

The V and J genes are TRBV28 and TRBJ2-2, with D tentatively TRBD1 or TRBD2 (5 bases each). The CDR3 totals 17 residues. Trimming pared 3 bases from V and 4 bases from J, leaving 18 bases between. Germline V CDR1 and CDR2: MDHEN, SYDVKM. The CDR3 region has the DNA TGTGCCAGCAGTTTGGGATCGTGGCCGAGGGGCACCGGGGAGCTGTTTTTT. Translating gives CASSLGSWPRGTGELFF.

The V call is TRBV20-1, the J call TRBJ2-7; D call uncertain. The germline V and J ends were trimmed by 6 bases and 3 bases, with 12 bases remaining between them. CDR3 length: 12 amino acids. Germline assignment: CDR1 DFQATT and CDR2 SNEGSKA (reference sequence). CDR3 coding DNA: TGCAGTGCCAGTCCCCCGGGCTACGAGCAGTACTTC. Protein product: CSASPPGYEQYF.

The CDR3 DNA reads as TGTGCCAGCCGGTTGGGACAGTGGACTGAAGCTTTCTTT. Encoded protein: CASRLGQWTEAFF. The chain recombines TRBV6-1 with TRBJ1-1; 7 bases line up with TRBD1. The CDR3 spans 13 residues. The germline V gene encodes CDR1 MNHNS and CDR2 SASEGT. The V segment lost 8 bases and the J segment 5 bases; nucleotides outside the gene matches: 8.

The rearrangement uses TRBV5-1 and TRBJ1-6; TRBD1 matches at 7 bases. The V gene's germline CDR1 is SGHRS and CDR2 YFSETQ. With 4 bases clipped from V and 8 bases from J, the junction kept 6 bases outside the gene matches. The CDR3 contains 14 residues. The CDR3 spells CASSRQGEDSPLHF. The CDR3 coding sequence is TGCGCCAGCAGCCGACAGGGTGAAGATTCACCCCTCCACTTT.

This clonotype was seen a single time. The chain recombines TRBV30 with TRBJ2-2, with TRBD2 matching over 11 bases. The CDR3 is 15 amino acids. V trimming: 0 bases; J trimming: 6 bases; junction bases outside the gene matches: 3. Germline CDR1 reads GTSNPN; CDR2 reads SVGIG (reference sequence). The CDR3 sequence: CAWSVLSGRAGELFF. CDR3 nucleotides: TGTGCCTGGAGTGTACTTAGCGGGAGGGCCGGGGAGCTGTTTTTT.

V is TRBV29-1 and J is TRBJ2-3, with 8 bases matching TRBD1. Germline V gene data show CDR1 as SQVTM and CDR2 as ANQGSEA. Trimming took 4 bases from V and 4 from J; bases not matched to a gene: 13. The CDR3 extends over 16 amino acids. The CDR3 loop is CSVVVPDRVGPDTQYF. The CDR3 nucleotides read TGCAGCGTTGTTGTTCCGGACAGGGTTGGGCCAGATACGCAGTATTTT.

The chain carries TRBV25-1 and TRBJ1-3; D might be TRBD1 (6 bases). Trimming took 8 bases from V and 3 from J, leaving 20 bases between them. The germline gives CDR1 MGHDK, CDR2 SYGVNS. This CDR3 is built from 16 residues. The DNA of the CDR3 is TGTGCCAGCCGTCGAGGGGGGTTTACTGATGGAAACACCATATATTTT. Translating gives CASRRGGFTDGNTIYF.

This clonotype was observed a few times. The CDR3 bases are TGTGCCAGCAGCGTGACAGGCCTCTATCCTGAAGAGACCCAGTACTTC. It codes for CASSVTGLYPEETQYF. The chain carries TRBV9 and TRBJ2-5; D is possibly TRBD1 (6 bases). V lost 2 bases and J 3 bases, leaving 17 bases between the germline ends. This CDR3 is built from 16 residues. The germline V gene has CDR1 SGDLS and CDR2 YYNGEE.

In this sample, this clonotype turned up a few times. J is TRBJ2-2 and V is TRBV11-2; D gene ambiguous. The CDR3 sequence is 19 residues long. Germline V CDR1 and CDR2: SGHAT, FQNNGV. V was clipped by 5 bases and J by 0 bases, with 22 bases between them. CDR3 sequence (DNA): TGTGCCAGCAGCCTTTCCGGCCCGCCCGTCCTCGCGAACACCGGGGAGCTGTTTTTT. It is translated as CASSLSGPPVLANTGELFF.

A word on this clonotype: A much larger clone is a single base away; this may be a read error. The rearrangement uses TRBV6-2 or TRBV6-3 and TRBJ1-3, with D possibly being TRBD1 (6 bases). The length of the CDR3 is 17 residues. Germline CDR1 and CDR2: MNHEY and SVGEGT. The CDR3, as DNA: TGTGCCAGCAGTCACTCGATCGGGGTCACAGGGCCAAACACCATATATTTT. Encoded protein: CASSHSIGVTGPNTIYF.

The J gene is TRBJ1-2, the V gene TRBV19, with unresolved D. CDR3 length equals 12 residues. Trimming removed 3 bases at V and 2 bases at J, with 4 bases between. Germline CDR1 and CDR2: LNHDA and SQIVND (reference sequence). CDR3 nucleotide sequence: TGTGCCAGTAGTATGAGCAACTATGGCTACACCTTC. Amino acids: CASSMSNYGYTF. The variable domain in full, completed from reference TRBV19 and TRBJ1-2, reads DGGITQSPKYLFRKEGQNVTLSCEQNLNHDAMYWYRQDPGQGLRLIYYSQIVNDFQKGDIAEGYSVSREKKESFPLTVTSAQKNPTAFYLCASSMSNYGYTFGSGTRLTVV.